The 5 T cell receptor beta chains below all came from one sample that was sequenced in a study of neurological immune-mediated disorders. MiXCR, applied by TCRdb to the 5' RACE reads, yields one record per CDR3 protein. The sample consists of around 25,000 distinct CDR3 sequences, around 20% of them appearing once. The sequencing sample was made of PBMCs. The receptors here all came from a woman aged 55 to 70 in good health.

The table lists this clonotype with many counts. V gene TRBV6-2 or TRBV6-3 combines with J gene TRBJ2-3, with a weak D call TRBD2 (6 bases). Germline assignment: CDR1 MNHEY and CDR2 SVGEGT. The CDR3 extends over 15 amino acids. V lost 6 bases and J 0 bases, leaving 13 bases between the germline ends. CDR3 residues: CASRVRDSSTDTQYF. The CDR3 coding sequence is TGTGCCAGCAGGGTCCGGGACTCAAGCACAGATACGCAGTATTTT.

This clonotype has only one observation. V is TRBV4-1 and J is TRBJ2-2, with D unclear. The germline V gene encodes CDR1 MGHRA and CDR2 YSYEKL. The CDR3 contains 14 residues. V lost 3 bases, J lost 10 bases, and 15 bases lay in between. As DNA, the CDR3 is TGCGCCAGCAGCCAGGCCTTCACGTCTCCGGAGCTGTTTTTT. Translation gives CASSQAFTSPELFF.

This clonotype was recorded at least ten times. The rearrangement uses TRBV7-9 and TRBJ2-7, with D uncertain. V was cut by 5 bases and J by 2 bases, with 16 bases left in between. This CDR3 contains 15 residues. Germline V CDR1 and CDR2: SEHNR, FQNEAQ (reference sequence). The CDR3 here is CASSPPTGRPYEQYF. In DNA, the CDR3 is TGTGCCAGCAGCCCCCCCACGGGTCGGCCCTACGAGCAGTACTTC.

This clonotype has ten or more counts. CDR3 sequence reads: CASSYTKQGRVPGELFF. For the CDR3, the DNA is TGTGCCAGCAGTTACACAAAACAAGGACGCGTTCCCGGGGAGCTGTTTTTT. V gene TRBV6-5 combines with J gene TRBJ2-2; no reliable D call. Germline CDR1 is MNHEY and CDR2 is SVGAGI. V gave up 2 bases and J gave up 6 bases, with 19 bases separating them. This CDR3 is built from 17 residues.

This clonotype was recorded at least ten times. The chain is built from TRBV3-1 and TRBJ1-1; D is possibly TRBD1 (5 bases). Trimming stripped 5 bases from V and 1 base from J, with 17 bases between. Germline V gives CDR1 LGHDT, CDR2 YNNKEL (reference sequence). The CDR3 length is 16 residues. The CDR3 nucleotides are TGTGCCAGCAGCTCCCTTGGGACTGCTGGGAACACTGAAGCTTTCTTT. Translation: CASSSLGTAGNTEAFF. Using reference TRBV3-1 and TRBJ1-1 for the parts outside the CDR3, the full variable domain is DTAVSQTPKYLVTQMGNDKSIKCEQNLGHDTMYWYKQDSKKFLKIMFSYNNKELIINETVPNRFSPKSPDKAHLNLHINSLELGDSAVYFCASSSLGTAGNTEAFFGQGTRLTVV.